This TCR beta chain derives from a study of cytomegalovirus exposure and HLA in healthy donors. Study-wide points: HLA allele associations emerged for some 16,000 TCR beta sequences in a later analysis, at 0.05 false discovery rate. When presence/absence was analysed, sequencing depth was taken to be roughly uniform across donors. It was shown in a later analysis that HLA-associated TCR beta chains were more clonally expanded than other, equally common chains.

60 Vbeta and 13 Jbeta primers were used in PCR. TCRdb keeps only in-frame clones here, not all; method: immunoSEQ multiplex PCR. The sample holds over 95,000 clones; approximately 80% are singletons and the top ten take over 9.5%. Comments on this clone: Its antigen remains unknown.

The sequenced sample was PBMCs. The sequence was obtained from a middle-aged man in good health and CMV-seropositive.

CDR3 DNA: TGTGCCAGCAGCCAAGACGGGTTTGGCTACACCTTC. It translates to CASSQDGFGYTF. The V call is TRBV4-2, the J call TRBJ1-2; D unresolved. V was clipped by 0 bases and J by 7 bases, with 6 bases between them. The CDR3 has 12 amino acids. Germline V gene lookup returns CDR1 LGHNA and CDR2 YNFKEQ.